A single sample gave rise to the 13 T cell receptor beta chains below, sequenced in a study of blood T cell repertoires in COVID-19. TCRdb's copy holds only in-frame clones and misses some; the assay was immunoSEQ multiplex PCR. The sample includes hundreds of thousands of clones, over 75% of them seen just once. Sequencing was carried out using PBMCs or T cells enriched from blood (not recorded which). The receptor set was obtained from a man aged 30 to 39 who had recovered from COVID-19.

The V call is TRBV6-5, the J call TRBJ2-2; TRBD1 aligns across 9 bases. The CDR3 spans 15 residues. Trimming at V came to 2 bases and at J to 5 bases, leaving 3 bases not matched to a gene. Germline CDR1 is MNHEY and CDR2 is SVGAGI. The CDR3 here is CASSYGDRGTGELFF. As DNA, the CDR3 is TGTGCCAGCAGTTACGGAGACAGGGGGACCGGGGAGCTGTTTTTT.

This chain links TRBV24-1 with TRBJ2-2, with 8 nucleotides matching TRBD1. V lost 1 base, J lost 4 bases, and 4 bases stayed unmatched. Germline loops: CDR1 KGHDR, CDR2 SFDVKD. CDR3 length: 16 residues. CDR3 residues: CATSDLGTGGTGELFF. The CDR3 region has the DNA TGTGCCACCAGTGATTTAGGTACAGGGGGCACCGGGGAGCTGTTTTTT.

V and J are TRBV5-1 and TRBJ2-3; 9 nucleotides match TRBD1. Germline assignment: CDR1 SGHRS and CDR2 YFSETQ. The CDR3 is made up of 14 amino acids. J lost 6 bases, V lost 4 bases, and 6 bases had no gene match. CDR3 sequence reads: CASSLGQGKDTQYF. As DNA, the CDR3 is TGCGCCAGCAGCCTGGGACAGGGAAAGGATACGCAGTATTTT.

This chain connects TRBV30 to TRBJ2-7; 11 bases are shared with TRBD2. Germline CDR1 is GTSNPN and CDR2 is SVGIG (reference sequence). CDR3 size: 14 residues. Losses at the gene ends were 8 bases for V and 1 base for J; bases not matched to a gene: 7. The CDR3 sequence is CAGGSGRGSYEQYF. The DNA of the CDR3 is TGTGCCGGGGGTAGCGGGAGGGGGTCCTACGAGCAGTACTTC.

The rearrangement uses TRBV2 and TRBJ2-3; 8 nucleotides agree with TRBD1. Unmatched junction bases numbered 2, after V lost 3 bases and J lost 3 bases. Germline CDR1 reads SNHLY; CDR2 reads FYNNEI. The CDR3 is 14 residues long. The CDR3 region is CASSDRGRTDTQYF. In DNA form, the CDR3 reads TGTGCCAGCAGTGACAGGGGGCGAACAGATACGCAGTATTTT.

The V call is TRBV5-8, the J call TRBJ1-1; 7 bases line up with TRBD1. J was trimmed by 2 bases and V by 4 bases; bases with no gene match: 5. The CDR3 is 14 amino acids. Germline lookup yields CDR1 SGHTS and CDR2 YDEGEE. CDR3 region: CASSVDRINTEAFF. The CDR3 nucleotides are TGTGCCAGCAGCGTGGACAGGATAAACACTGAAGCTTTCTTT.

V is TRBV27 and J is TRBJ1-1; TRBD1 might be the D (6 bases). Trimming cost V 6 bases and J 5 bases, with 13 bases left between them. Germline CDR1 is MNHEY and CDR2 is SMNVEV (reference sequence). This CDR3 contains 13 residues. As DNA, the CDR3 is TGTGCCAGCAGGCTCAGGGGAATAACTGAAGCTTTCTTT. Protein: CASRLRGITEAFF.

In its sample, this clone was seen once. The chain uses TRBV18 and TRBJ2-1; the match to TRBD2 covers 14 bases. Germline V gene lookup returns CDR1 KGHSH and CDR2 LQKENI. The CDR3 totals 15 residues. V lost 3 bases to trimming and J lost 6 bases; unmatched junction nucleotides: 1. CDR3 DNA: TGTGCCAGCTCACCCGGGACTAGCGGGAGCAATGAGCAGTTCTTC. Residues: CASSPGTSGSNEQFF.

Here the CDR3 DNA reads TGTGCCAGCAGCTTAAAGCCGACAGGGTGGGAGACCCAGTACTTC. Translating gives CASSLKPTGWETQYF. The V gene is TRBV7-3, the J gene TRBJ2-5; 7 bases agree with TRBD1. This CDR3 has 15 residues. V lost 1 base, J lost 5 bases, and 7 bases stayed unmatched. Germline lookup yields CDR1 SGHTA and CDR2 FQGTGA.

The chain links TRBV28 to TRBJ1-4; 7 bases map to TRBD1. This CDR3 contains 15 residues. Trimming cost V 5 bases and J 6 bases; bases outside gene matches: 9. Germline CDR1 and CDR2: MDHEN and SYDVKM. The chain's CDR3 is CASSLFDRVYEKLFF. The CDR3 DNA reads TGTGCCAGCAGTCTCTTCGACAGGGTTTATGAAAAACTGTTTTTT. The full variable domain, rest sourced from reference TRBV28 and TRBJ1-4, is DVKVTQSSRYLVKRTGEKVFLECVQDMDHENMFWYRQDPGLGLRLIYFSYDVKMKEKGDIPEGYSVSREKKERFSLILESASTNQTSMYLCASSLFDRVYEKLFFGSGTQLSVL.

The chain recombines TRBV6-2 or TRBV6-3 with TRBJ1-5, with D uncertain. Germline-derived CDR1 and CDR2 are MNHEY and SVGEGT. The CDR3 runs to 14 residues. V was pared by 2 bases and J by 4 bases, with 9 bases between. CDR3 residues: CASSYREQNQPQHF. The DNA for the CDR3 is TGTGCCAGCAGTTACAGGGAGCAGAATCAGCCCCAGCATTTT.

The V gene is TRBV18, the J gene TRBJ2-5; the D gene is possibly TRBD1 (6 bases). The CDR3 loop spans 15 amino acids. Trimming stripped 0 bases from V and 2 bases from J, with 10 bases between. The germline V gene encodes CDR1 KGHSH and CDR2 LQKENI. CDR3 sequence reads: CASSPPSGEQETQYF. The CDR3 nucleotides read TGTGCCAGCTCACCACCGTCAGGGGAACAAGAGACCCAGTACTTC.

The chain combines TRBV24-1 with TRBJ1-1; D possibly corresponds to TRBD1 (5 bases). The V and J ends lost 7 bases and 3 bases respectively, with 8 bases between them. There are 12 residues in the CDR3. The V gene's germline CDR1 is KGHDR and CDR2 SFDVKD. CDR3 bases: TGTGCCACCAGCGACAGATACACTGAAGCTTTCTTT. It translates to CATSDRYTEAFF.